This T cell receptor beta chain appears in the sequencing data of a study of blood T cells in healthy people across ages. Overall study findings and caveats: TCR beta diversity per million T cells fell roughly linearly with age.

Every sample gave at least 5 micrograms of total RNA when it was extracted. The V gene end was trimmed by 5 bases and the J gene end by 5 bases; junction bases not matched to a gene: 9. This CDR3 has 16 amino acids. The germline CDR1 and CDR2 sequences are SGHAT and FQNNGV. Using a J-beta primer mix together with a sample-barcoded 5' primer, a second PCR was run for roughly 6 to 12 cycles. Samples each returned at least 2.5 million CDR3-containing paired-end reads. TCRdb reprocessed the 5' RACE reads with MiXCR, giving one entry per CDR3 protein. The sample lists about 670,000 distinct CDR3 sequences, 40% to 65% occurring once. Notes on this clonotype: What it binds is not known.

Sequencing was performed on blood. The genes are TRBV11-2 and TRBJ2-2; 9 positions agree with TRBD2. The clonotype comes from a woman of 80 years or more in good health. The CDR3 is CASSPQSGGTTGELFF. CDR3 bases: TGTGCCAGCAGCCCCCAAAGCGGGGGGACGACCGGGGAGCTGTTTTTT.